This T cell receptor beta chain was identified during a study of graft-versus-host responses after intestinal transplantation. In the study overall: Every one of the recipients received anti-thymocyte globulin induction and afterwards took tacrolimus and steroids for 3 to 4 years.

Profiling relied on immunoSEQ multiplex PCR, and the TCRdb table lists in-frame clones only, not all of them. The table includes about 39,000 clones, nearly 95% detected once. As concerns this clone: As yet, its antigen is unknown.

Study outcomes and limitations: Researchers found peak circulating GvH clone levels linked to early post-transplant HvG declines. GvH clonotypes were identified within recipient marrow, with a subset emerging first in ileum or blood. Patients who carried graft-donor T cell macrochimerism also had high graft-versus-host to host-versus-graft clonal ratios in their allografts.

Germline-derived CDR1 and CDR2 are LGHNA and YSLEER. Between the trimmed V and J ends, which lost 8 bases and 0 bases, there was a span of 17 bases. The CDR3 length is 15 residues. The V and J genes are TRBV4-3 and TRBJ2-7, with D hard to call. This TCR derives from a human donor who was the organ donor for an intestinal transplant. The sequencing used unstimulated CD8+ T cells sorted from spleen or lymph node cells, collected before transplant. CDR3 in DNA: TGCGCCAGCCTTACCAAGGTTGGGGTCTCCTACGAGCAGTACTTC. This gives the protein CASLTKVGVSYEQYF.